This TCR beta chain derives from a study of shared clonotypes between healthy human individuals. Findings and caveats of the study: Clonotype sharing across donors was expected to vary with sequencing depth.

Comment on this clone: The antigen remains undetermined.

Libraries were prepared by immunoSEQ multiplex PCR; TCRdb keeps only in-frame clonotypes and omits some of them. This table has a few million clones, around 90% appearing once. Trimming removed 0 bases from V and 4 bases from J, with 31 bases in between. CDR1 MGHRA and CDR2 YSYEKL come from the germline V gene. This CDR3 has 21 amino acids. Sequenced input: naive CD4+ T cells from PBMCs. The subset is: CD45RA+ positively selected. The chain combines TRBV4-1 with TRBJ2-7, with D possibly matching TRBD2 (5 bases). The sequence was collected from a young man in good health. Some clones in this sample may be carry-over from other donors' samples. The CDR3 coding sequence is TGCGCCAGCAGCCAAGATCTGGGAGCTAAGGACCGTCCCACACCCCCTTACGAGCAGTACTTC. Its protein product is CASSQDLGAKDRPTPPYEQYF.